The 3 T cell receptor beta chains below all came from one sample that was sequenced in a study of blood T cell repertoires in COVID-19. The data were produced by immunoSEQ multiplex PCR, yet TCRdb's version contains in-frame clones alone and is incomplete. The repertoire consists of about 60,000 clones, with about 80% occurring once and the leading ten covering 50%. Sequencing was done on a sample of peripheral blood. The receptors were sampled from a woman older than 75 with acute or convalescent COVID-19.

The chain joins TRBV7-2 to TRBJ2-1; the D gene is possibly TRBD2 (6 bases). The germline V gene encodes CDR1 SGHTA and CDR2 FQGNSA. Trimming removed 4 bases at V and 0 bases at J, with 13 bases between. The CDR3 is made up of 16 amino acids. The CDR3 coding sequence is TGTGCCAGCAGCTCTAGCGCCCTGAGCTCCTACAATGAGCAGTTCTTC. This sequence encodes CASSSSALSSYNEQFF.

This sequence joins TRBV30 and TRBJ2-7, with 10 positions matching TRBD1. Germline V gene lookup returns CDR1 GTSNPN and CDR2 SVGIG (reference sequence). This CDR3 comprises 14 residues. J was trimmed by 6 bases and V by 1 base; bases with no gene match: 6. The CDR3 bases are TGTGCCTGGAGTGGGGGGACAGGGGCGTTCGAGCAGTACTTC. Translating gives CAWSGGTGAFEQYF.

The chain links TRBV24-1 to TRBJ2-3; 9 nucleotides align to TRBD1. After removal of 4 bases from V and 6 bases from J, the junction contained 10 bases not matched to a gene. Germline-derived CDR1 and CDR2 are KGHDR and SFDVKD. The CDR3 is made up of 16 amino acids. The CDR3 region is CATSDAGQGILDTQYF. The CDR3 region has the DNA TGTGCCACCAGTGACGCGGGACAGGGAATCTTGGATACGCAGTATTTT.